This TCR beta chain was retrieved from a study of blood T cell repertoires in COVID-19. Looking at the study overall: The origin of the acute and convalescent COVID-19 samples was the United States, Italy and Spain. The analysed material was cDNA or gDNA that came from T cells, B-cell-depleted T cells, or PBMCs.

With V trimmed by 0 bases and J by 4 bases, 6 bases remained unmatched. This CDR3 contains 16 residues. Germline V gives CDR1 SEHNR, CDR2 FQNEAQ (reference sequence). Per the authors' pipeline: Reference gene primer amplification in the assay estimated nucleated cell counts. TCRdb's copy holds only in-frame clones and misses some; the assay was immunoSEQ multiplex PCR. V, J and clone size reflect that table, while D and trimming were determined from the DNA. The sample lists tens of thousands of clones; roughly 72% were seen once. The specimen sequenced was peripheral blood. The receptor comes from a man aged 70-80 years with acute or convalescent COVID-19. The V and J genes are TRBV7-9 and TRBJ2-1; 7 bases are a match to TRBD1. CDR3 nucleotide sequence: TGTGCCAGCAGCTTAGCGGGGACAGACCCTTACAATGAGCAGTTCTTC. Translating it yields CASSLAGTDPYNEQFF.